The 27 T cell receptor beta chains below all came from one sample that was sequenced in a study of vaccination effects on CD4 cells after COVID-19. The culture ran for roughly ten days before CD4+ T cells were isolated. Each participant was administered two doses of either the BNT162b2 or the mRNA-1273 vaccine. TCRdb keeps only in-frame clones here, not all; method: immunoSEQ multiplex PCR. The table lists some 40,000 clones, 65% to 75% of them singletons, with about 8.4% in the top ten. Their target antigens are unknown. This specimen was CD4+ T cells from PBMCs cultured without peptide, taken after COVID-19 vaccination. Receptors were obtained from a human donor who received a COVID-19 vaccine.

The chain employs TRBV5-1 and TRBJ2-7, with 15 positions matching TRBD2. The CDR3 spans 16 residues. The J segment lost 2 bases and the V segment lost 4 bases, leaving 4 bases of the junction unmatched. Per germline, CDR1 SGHRS and CDR2 YFSETQ. DNA of the CDR3: TGCGCCAGCAGCGTCGGGACTAGCGGGGGGACCTACGAGCAGTACTTC. This gives the protein CASSVGTSGGTYEQYF.

This clone was counted only a few times. This sequence joins TRBV6-4 and TRBJ2-3; D possibly uses TRBD1 or TRBD2 (6 bases each). Germline V gives CDR1 MRHNA, CDR2 SNTAGT. The CDR3 covers 14 residues. V was cut by 2 bases and J by 2 bases, with 8 bases left in between. CDR3 sequence (DNA): TGTGCCAGCAGTGACGGGGGGCCCACAGATACGCAGTATTTT. It specifies CASSDGGPTDTQYF.

This chain joins TRBV6-4 and TRBJ2-1, with a weak D call TRBD2 (5 bases). This CDR3 has 12 amino acids. Germline loops: CDR1 MRHNA, CDR2 SNTAGT. Trimming shortened V by 8 bases and J by 7 bases, and 12 bases separated the two germline ends. CDR3 nucleotide sequence: TGTGCCAGCCGTTCCCCGGGGAATGAGCAGTTCTTC. Translated: CASRSPGNEQFF.

The chain couples TRBV2 to TRBJ2-1, with 13 bases identical to TRBD2. CDR3 length equals 17 residues. CDR1 and CDR2 from the germline V gene are SNHLY and FYNNEI. V gave up 3 bases and J gave up 5 bases; unmatched junction bases: 7. The CDR3 region has the DNA TGTGCCAGCAGTGAGTACACCGGGACTAGCGGGAACAATGAGCAGTTCTTC. It translates to CASSEYTGTSGNNEQFF.

The chain carries TRBV19 and TRBJ2-3; TRBD2 is a possible D gene (6 bases). V was clipped by 5 bases and J by 10 bases, with 22 bases between them. The germline CDR1 and CDR2 sequences are LNHDA and SQIVND (reference sequence). The length of the CDR3 is 15 residues. The CDR3 DNA follows: TGTGCCAGTAGTCCCGGGACTGTAGTCGGGGCATCGCAGTATTTT. It yields the protein CASSPGTVVGASQYF. The full variable domain, rest sourced from reference TRBV19 and TRBJ2-3, is DGGITQSPKYLFRKEGQNVTLSCEQNLNHDAMYWYRQDPGQGLRLIYYSQIVNDFQKGDIAEGYSVSREKKESFPLTVTSAQKNPTAFYLCASSPGTVVGASQYFGPGTRLTVL.

The genes are TRBV10-3 and TRBJ2-7; 7 bases align to TRBD2. Germline CDR1 and CDR2: ENHRY and SYGVKD. This CDR3 region has 15 residues. V shed 8 bases, J shed 0 bases, and the junction held 10 bases outside the gene matches. The CDR3 region is CAIRNSTSASYEQYF. The CDR3 DNA reads as TGTGCCATCCGAAACAGTACTAGCGCCTCCTACGAGCAGTACTTC.

This sequence joins TRBV10-1 and TRBJ2-1; 14 nucleotides agree with TRBD2. Germline V gene lookup returns CDR1 WNHNN and CDR2 SYGVQD (reference sequence). This CDR3 is built from 18 residues. J lost 8 bases, V lost 3 bases, and 12 bases had no gene match. CDR3 sequence: CASSDHRRGLAGADEQFF. CDR3 coding DNA: TGCGCCAGCAGTGACCATCGGAGGGGACTAGCGGGAGCCGATGAGCAGTTCTTC.

DNA of the CDR3: TGTGCCAGCAGTTACTCGACATGGACTAATTACAATGAGCAGTTCTTC. Its protein is CASSYSTWTNYNEQFF. This chain links TRBV6-5 with TRBJ2-1; maybe TRBD2 (6 bases). Germline CDR1 MNHEY, CDR2 SVGAGI. V was cut by 0 bases and J by 4 bases, with 13 bases left in between. The CDR3 runs to 16 residues.

This chain connects TRBV11-2 to TRBJ1-2, with D possibly matching TRBD1 (6 bases). The V end lost 1 base, the J end lost 8 bases, and 17 bases lay between the germline ends. Germline V gene data show CDR1 as SGHAT and CDR2 as FQNNGV. The CDR3 extends over 15 amino acids. CDR3 protein: CASSLGLVGGFGYTF. As DNA, the CDR3 is TGTGCCAGCAGCTTAGGTTTGGTGGGGGGCTTCGGCTACACCTTC. The whole variable domain, remainder taken from reference TRBV11-2 and TRBJ1-2, is EAGVAQSPRYKIIEKRQSVAFWCNPISGHATLYWYQQILGQGPKLLIQFQNNGVVDDSQLPKDRFSAERLKGVDSTLKIQPAKLEDSAVYLCASSLGLVGGFGYTFGSGTRLTVV.

CDR3 in DNA: TGTGCCAGCAGCTTGGTGTGGTCTGGAAACACCATATATTTT. This gives the protein CASSLVWSGNTIYF. The gene calls are TRBV7-9 and TRBJ1-3, with no clear D. Trimming took off 3 bases at V and 1 base at J, with 7 bases between the two ends. Germline lookup yields CDR1 SEHNR and CDR2 FQNEAQ (reference sequence). CDR3 size: 14 residues.

This sequence joins TRBV5-5 and TRBJ2-5; D remains unclear. V shed 0 bases and J shed 1 base, with 7 bases lying between them. The CDR3 sequence is 14 residues long. Germline V gives CDR1 SGHKS, CDR2 YYEKEE (reference sequence). CDR3 amino acids: CASSLGHGQETQYF. The CDR3 coding sequence is TGTGCCAGCAGCTTGGGACATGGCCAAGAGACCCAGTACTTC.

The chain uses TRBV2 and TRBJ2-3; D gene uncertain. The V end lost 0 bases, the J end lost 6 bases, and 10 bases lay between the germline ends. From germline, CDR1 is SNHLY and CDR2 FYNNEI. CDR3 length: 14 amino acids. Here the CDR3 reads CASSEARYGDTQYF. In DNA, the CDR3 is TGTGCCAGCAGTGAAGCACGTTATGGGGATACGCAGTATTTT. The full variable domain, in which reference TRBV2 and TRBJ2-3 provide the parts outside the CDR3, is EPEVTQTPSHQVTQMGQEVILRCVPISNHLYFYWYRQILGQKVEFLVSFYNNEISEKSEIFDDQFSVERPDGSNFTLKIRSTKLEDSAMYFCASSEARYGDTQYFGPGTRLTVL.

The rearrangement joins TRBV2 to TRBJ1-1, with TRBD1 matching 9 bases. This CDR3 comprises 12 residues. Germline V gene sequence: CDR1 SNHLY, CDR2 FYNNEI. With 4 bases clipped from V and 9 bases from J, the junction kept 3 bases outside the gene matches. The CDR3 sequence: CASSVTGGQAFF. In nucleotides, the CDR3 is TGTGCCAGCAGTGTTACAGGGGGCCAAGCTTTCTTT.

The chain carries TRBV7-6 and TRBJ2-6; 7 bases line up with TRBD1. Germline V gene sequence: CDR1 SGHVS, CDR2 FNYEAQ. The CDR3 sequence is 16 residues long. V lost 2 bases and J lost 7; bases outside the gene matches: 8. In DNA, the CDR3 is TGTGCCAGCAGCTTAACCTACAGGGGTTTCGCCAACGTCCTGACTTTC. Protein sequence: CASSLTYRGFANVLTF. The variable domain in full, completed from reference TRBV7-6 and TRBJ2-6, reads GAGVSQSPRYKVTKRGQDVALRCDPISGHVSLYWYRQALGQGPEFLTYFNYEAQQDKSGLPNDRFSAERPEGSISTLTIQRTEQRDSAMYRCASSLTYRGFANVLTFGAGSRLTVL.

This clone was recorded only once. V usage is TRBV6-5 and J usage is TRBJ1-1, with unresolved D. The CDR3 has 13 residues. Germline assignment: CDR1 MNHEY and CDR2 SVGAGI. V lost 5 bases and J lost 1, with 8 bases in between. The chain's CDR3 is CASSQQRNTEAFF. CDR3 nucleotides: TGTGCCAGCAGTCAACAAAGGAACACTGAAGCTTTCTTT.

The V and J genes are TRBV19 and TRBJ1-1; TRBD1 aligns across 10 bases. CDR1 is LNHDA, CDR2 SQIVND, per germline (reference sequence). Unmatched junction bases numbered 7, after V lost 5 bases and J lost 7 bases. This CDR3 is built from 14 residues. In DNA, the CDR3 is TGTGCCAGTAGTCAAGGACAGGGGGGGATTGAAGCTTTCTTT. Translating gives CASSQGQGGIEAFF.

This chain links TRBV5-4 with TRBJ2-3; 8 nucleotides align to TRBD1. CDR1 is SGHNT and CDR2 is YYREEE in the germline V gene (reference sequence). This CDR3 has 16 amino acids. The trim removed 4 bases at V and 1 base at J, leaving 8 bases unmatched. CDR3 protein: CASSQRQGSGTDTQYF. The DNA for the CDR3 is TGTGCCAGCAGCCAACGACAGGGGTCAGGCACAGATACGCAGTATTTT.

This chain connects TRBV7-8 to TRBJ2-5; a possible D gene is TRBD2 (5 bases). Deletions cut 2 bases from V and 7 bases from J, with 11 bases between. Germline assignment: CDR1 SGHVS and CDR2 FQNEAQ. This CDR3 has 13 amino acids. CDR3 sequence (DNA): TGTGCCAGCAGCTTAATGGACGGGGTGACCCAGTACTTC. This codes for CASSLMDGVTQYF.

There are many counts of this clone. This sequence joins TRBV27 and TRBJ2-5; 8 nucleotides align to TRBD1. Germline CDR1 and CDR2: MNHEY and SMNVEV (reference sequence). The CDR3 has 14 residues. V was clipped by 0 bases and J by 5 bases; unmatched bases: 2. The CDR3 is CASSLSRQGETQYF. The CDR3 bases are TGTGCCAGCAGTTTATCGAGACAGGGGGAGACCCAGTACTTC.

The CDR3 DNA sequence: TGTGCCAGCAGCGTAGCTCCCACAGGGGGCGCGGGTGGAAACACCATATATTTT. The encoded protein is CASSVAPTGGAGGNTIYF. The V call is TRBV9, the J call TRBJ1-3; 9 bases match TRBD1. CDR3 length: 18 amino acids. Germline V gives CDR1 SGDLS, CDR2 YYNGEE. Trimming cost V 0 bases and J 3 bases; bases outside gene matches: 10.

CDR3 amino acids: CATSDPALAGSYNEQFF. The CDR3 region has the DNA TGTGCCACCAGTGATCCGGCACTAGCGGGGAGCTACAATGAGCAGTTCTTC. V is TRBV24-1 and J is TRBJ2-1, with 10 bases fitting TRBD2. V lost 3 bases, J lost 3 bases, and 7 bases stayed unmatched. The CDR3 contains 17 residues. Germline CDR1 KGHDR, CDR2 SFDVKD.

The chain links TRBV7-9 to TRBJ2-3, with a weak D call TRBD2 (5 bases). The V gene lost 0 bases and the J gene lost 3 bases, with 16 bases spanning the gap. The CDR3 contains 17 residues. Germline CDR1 and CDR2: SEHNR and FQNEAQ (reference sequence). This CDR3 reads CASSLAAGLPGTDTQYF. In nucleotides, the CDR3 is TGTGCCAGCAGCTTAGCGGCCGGGCTCCCGGGGACAGATACGCAGTATTTT.

This clone has just a few counts. The V gene is TRBV29-1, the J gene TRBJ1-1, with 10 bases that match TRBD1. The V gene end was trimmed by 1 base and the J gene end by 5 bases; junction bases not matched to a gene: 1. Germline CDR1 is SQVTM and CDR2 is ANQGSEA. CDR3 size: 13 residues. Written as DNA, the CDR3 is TGCAGCGTTGAAGGGGACAGGGGAACTGAAGCTTTCTTT. The encoded protein is CSVEGDRGTEAFF.

This clone was picked up a small number of times. The chain has TRBV5-4 and TRBJ2-5; D possibly corresponds to TRBD2 (7 bases). There are 12 residues in the CDR3. With 10 bases removed from V and 5 bases from J, the gap between germline ends came to 15 bases. The germline V gene has CDR1 SGHNT and CDR2 YYREEE (reference sequence). The CDR3 DNA sequence: TGTGCCTACCTGCGGGGGCGGGAGACCCAGTACTTC. It encodes CAYLRGRETQYF.

The chain carries TRBV4-1 and TRBJ2-1; 9 bases line up with TRBD2. The V gene end was trimmed by 3 bases and the J gene end by 4 bases; junction bases not matched to a gene: 7. The CDR3 extends over 16 amino acids. Germline CDR1 and CDR2: MGHRA and YSYEKL. CDR3 in amino acids: CASSQGLAGRYNEQFF. The CDR3 DNA reads as TGCGCCAGCAGCCAGGGGCTAGCGGGGCGATACAATGAGCAGTTCTTC.

The chain joins TRBV6-5 to TRBJ2-7, with D tentatively TRBD1 (6 bases). The CDR3 consists of 15 residues. Germline V lookup: CDR1 MNHEY, CDR2 SVGAGI. The germline V and J ends were trimmed by 4 bases and 2 bases, with 15 bases remaining between them. The CDR3: CASSSTGLPTYEQYF. In nucleotides, the CDR3 is TGTGCCAGCAGTTCCACAGGGCTCCCGACCTACGAGCAGTACTTC.

The chain carries TRBV18 and TRBJ2-7, with a possible D match to TRBD1 (6 bases). Germline V gene data show CDR1 as KGHSH and CDR2 as LQKENI. The CDR3 loop spans 15 amino acids. Trimming left V 5 bases short and J 1 base short, with 15 bases between. CDR3 DNA: TGTGCCAGCTCAGCCGCCGGGACAAGATCCTACGAGCAGTACTTC. It translates to CASSAAGTRSYEQYF.